This is a list of T cell receptor beta chains from one sample in a study of shared T cell receptors in the human thymus. Clones were sequenced by immunoSEQ multiplex PCR, and TCRdb holds only the in-frame ones, with some missing. The table lists roughly 550,000 clones, approximately 78% of them singletons. This sample was shared with a second study, whose subject was human thymus T cells.

Material: thymocytes. These receptor sequences come from a boy under two years old with a congenital heart defect. Each CDR3 is given with its conserved first and last residue. Each record gives: V gene, clone size, J gene, D gene, CDR3 protein, CDR3 DNA. D genes are given only for firm matches. Only some rows state a clone size, as once, few, many or a class for expanded clones.

v_call: TRBV5-5; clone_size: -; j_call: TRBJ2-2; d_call: TRBD1; cdr3_aa: CASSSQAGGIGELFF; cdr3_nt: TGTGCCAGCAGCTCCCAGGCAGGGGGCATCGGGGAGCTGTTTTTT
v_call: TRBV28; clone_size: -; j_call: TRBJ2-5; d_call: -; cdr3_aa: CASSGVPTQYF; cdr3_nt: TGTGCCAGCAGCGGGGTACCGACCCAGTACTTC
v_call: TRBV9; clone_size: few; j_call: TRBJ1-1; d_call: TRBD1; cdr3_aa: CASSGRLTGGVGTEAFF; cdr3_nt: TGTGCCAGCAGCGGTAGACTAACAGGGGGCGTAGGCACTGAAGCTTTCTTT
v_call: TRBV10-3; clone_size: -; j_call: TRBJ2-7; d_call: -; cdr3_aa: CAIRSGYEQYF; cdr3_nt: TGTGCCATCAGATCGGGCTACGAGCAGTACTTC
v_call: TRBV5-1; clone_size: once; j_call: TRBJ2-7; d_call: -; cdr3_aa: CASSLATGSSYEQYF; cdr3_nt: TGCGCCAGCAGCTTGGCTACAGGGTCCTCCTACGAGCAGTACTTC
v_call: TRBV25-1; clone_size: -; j_call: TRBJ1-2; d_call: TRBD1; cdr3_aa: CASSEYNRGPLFYGYTF; cdr3_nt: TGTGCCAGCAGTGAATATAACAGGGGGCCTTTGTTTTATGGCTACACCTTC
v_call: TRBV4-1; clone_size: once; j_call: TRBJ2-7; d_call: TRBD2; cdr3_aa: CASSQERGTSGRGSEQYF; cdr3_nt: TGCGCCAGCAGCCAAGAACGGGGGACTAGCGGGAGGGGAAGCGAGCAGTACTTC
v_call: TRBV4-1; clone_size: -; j_call: TRBJ2-1; d_call: TRBD2; cdr3_aa: CASSQGRRAGVVSYNEQFF; cdr3_nt: TGCGCCAGCAGCCAGGGCCGGAGGGCGGGAGTGGTCTCCTACAATGAGCAGTTCTTC
v_call: TRBV11-2; clone_size: -; j_call: TRBJ2-1; d_call: -; cdr3_aa: CASSFHLGDGLSYNEQFF; cdr3_nt: TGTGCCAGCAGCTTCCACCTAGGCGACGGACTATCCTACAATGAGCAGTTCTTC
v_call: TRBV30; clone_size: -; j_call: TRBJ2-5; d_call: TRBD2; cdr3_aa: CAWSVRREGLDETQYF; cdr3_nt: TGTGCCTGGAGTGTACGCCGGGAGGGCCTCGATGAGACCCAGTACTTC
v_call: TRBV4-1; clone_size: -; j_call: TRBJ2-1; d_call: TRBD2; cdr3_aa: CASSQANGRRSSYNEQFF; cdr3_nt: TGCGCCAGCAGCCAAGCTAACGGGAGGAGGAGCTCCTACAATGAGCAGTTCTTC
v_call: TRBV28; clone_size: -; j_call: TRBJ2-2; d_call: TRBD1; cdr3_aa: CASTGTGNTGELFF; cdr3_nt: TGTGCCAGCACTGGGACAGGGAACACCGGGGAGCTGTTTTTT
v_call: TRBV6-1; clone_size: -; j_call: TRBJ1-4; d_call: -; cdr3_aa: CASSDMSATPQGLFF; cdr3_nt: TGTGCCAGCAGTGACATGAGTGCGACACCCCAAGGACTGTTTTTT
v_call: TRBV4-1; clone_size: -; j_call: TRBJ2-7; d_call: TRBD2; cdr3_aa: CASSQEGTSSYEQYF; cdr3_nt: TGCGCCAGCAGCCAAGAGGGGACTAGCTCCTACGAGCAGTACTTC
v_call: TRBV5-6; clone_size: few; j_call: TRBJ1-2; d_call: TRBD1; cdr3_aa: CASSPTAGTGYGYTF; cdr3_nt: TGTGCCAGCAGCCCAACTGCCGGGACAGGGTATGGCTACACCTTC
v_call: TRBV30; clone_size: -; j_call: TRBJ1-1; d_call: -; cdr3_aa: CAWSPRRVVTEAFF; cdr3_nt: TGTGCCTGGAGCCCCCGCAGGGTGGTCACTGAAGCTTTCTTT
v_call: TRBV5-6; clone_size: -; j_call: TRBJ1-4; d_call: TRBD1; cdr3_aa: CASSVPGQGGEKLFF; cdr3_nt: TGTGCCAGCAGCGTGCCGGGACAGGGAGGTGAAAAACTGTTTTTT
v_call: TRBV4-1; clone_size: few; j_call: TRBJ1-2; d_call: TRBD1; cdr3_aa: CASSQERRGQALWVSGYTF; cdr3_nt: TGCGCCAGCAGCCAAGAAAGACGGGGACAGGCCCTATGGGTATCTGGCTACACCTTC
v_call: TRBV6-1; clone_size: -; j_call: TRBJ1-2; d_call: -; cdr3_aa: CASSPGTMRGYTF; cdr3_nt: TGTGCCAGCAGTCCCGGGACAATGAGGGGCTACACCTTC
v_call: TRBV9; clone_size: -; j_call: TRBJ1-2; d_call: -; cdr3_aa: CASSVATGGSGYTF; cdr3_nt: TGTGCCAGCAGCGTAGCTACGGGGGGCTCTGGCTACACCTTC
v_call: TRBV4-3; clone_size: -; j_call: TRBJ2-5; d_call: TRBD2; cdr3_aa: CASSPRMGSGSEETQYF; cdr3_nt: TGCGCCAGCAGCCCCCGGATGGGTAGCGGGTCAGAAGAGACCCAGTACTTC
v_call: TRBV10-3; clone_size: -; j_call: TRBJ1-5; d_call: -; cdr3_aa: CAISESDRQEKQPQHF; cdr3_nt: TGTGCCATCAGTGAGTCGGATCGGCAGGAAAAACAGCCCCAGCATTTT
v_call: TRBV30; clone_size: few; j_call: TRBJ2-3; d_call: TRBD2; cdr3_aa: CAWSYSGRSLSAADTQYF; cdr3_nt: TGTGCCTGGAGTTATAGCGGGAGGTCCCTCTCCGCTGCAGATACGCAGTATTTT
v_call: TRBV7-2; clone_size: -; j_call: TRBJ1-5; d_call: -; cdr3_aa: CASSLKPDGGQPQHF; cdr3_nt: TGTGCCAGCAGCTTGAAACCCGACGGGGGTCAGCCCCAGCATTTT
v_call: TRBV2; clone_size: -; j_call: TRBJ1-5; d_call: -; cdr3_aa: CASRTREFSQPQHF; cdr3_nt: TGTGCCAGCAGAACCAGGGAATTCAGTCAGCCCCAGCATTTT
v_call: TRBV7-6; clone_size: -; j_call: TRBJ2-2; d_call: -; cdr3_aa: CASSLLGLERANTGELFF; cdr3_nt: TGTGCCAGCAGCTTACTCGGTCTAGAGCGGGCGAACACCGGGGAGCTGTTTTTT
v_call: TRBV5-4; clone_size: -; j_call: TRBJ2-7; d_call: TRBD2; cdr3_aa: CASSLGLAGGISYEQYF; cdr3_nt: TGTGCCAGCAGCTTGGGACTAGCGGGAGGAATCTCCTACGAGCAGTACTTC
v_call: TRBV2; clone_size: -; j_call: TRBJ1-5; d_call: -; cdr3_aa: CASSLGRDSGNQPQHF; cdr3_nt: TGTGCCAGCAGTTTAGGGAGGGACTCAGGCAATCAGCCCCAGCATTTT
v_call: TRBV7-9; clone_size: -; j_call: TRBJ1-1; d_call: -; cdr3_aa: CASSLPILEGNTEAFF; cdr3_nt: TGTGCCAGCAGCTTACCCATCCTCGAGGGCAACACTGAAGCTTTCTTT
v_call: TRBV29-1; clone_size: -; j_call: TRBJ2-3; d_call: TRBD2; cdr3_aa: CSVDSREVPSTDTQYF; cdr3_nt: TGCAGCGTTGACTCGCGGGAGGTGCCTAGCACAGATACGCAGTATTTT